This is a list of T cell receptor beta chains from one sample in a study of blood T cell repertoires in COVID-19. TCRdb's table, derived via immunoSEQ multiplex PCR, lists solely in-frame clones and lacks some. The data hold some 150,000 clones, with roughly 87% observed a single time. Sample: peripheral blood. Receptors were obtained from a woman in her sixties or seventies who had recovered from COVID-19. Each CDR3 is given with its conserved first and last residue. Fields, in order: clone size, J gene, D gene, V gene, CDR3 DNA, CDR3 protein. A D gene is named only where the DNA matches it firmly. Some rows have no size entry. The others give once, few or many, or a class for an expanded clone.

abundance: -
j_gene: TRBJ2-7
d_gene: TRBD1
v_gene: TRBV5-1
CDR3nt: TGCGCCAGCAGCCCTCCTGGACAGGGTTCCTACGAGCAGTACTTC
CDR3aa: CASSPPGQGSYEQYF

abundance: -
j_gene: TRBJ1-2
d_gene: TRBD1
v_gene: TRBV29-1
CDR3nt: TGCAGCGTTCAGACAGGGTTCTATGGCTACACCTTC
CDR3aa: CSVQTGFYGYTF

abundance: -
j_gene: TRBJ2-1
d_gene: TRBD1
v_gene: TRBV11-2
CDR3nt: TGTGCCAGCAGCTTAGATTGGACAGGGGGGCATGAGCAGTTCTTC
CDR3aa: CASSLDWTGGHEQFF

abundance: -
j_gene: TRBJ2-3
d_gene: TRBD2
v_gene: TRBV7-3
CDR3nt: TGTGCCAGCAGCCCGGGACTAGCTTCAGATACGCAGTATTTT
CDR3aa: CASSPGLASDTQYF

abundance: many
j_gene: TRBJ2-2
d_gene: TRBD1
v_gene: TRBV5-1
CDR3nt: TGCGCCAGCAGCCCCGGGACAGGGGACACCGGGGAGCTGTTTTTT
CDR3aa: CASSPGTGDTGELFF

abundance: -
j_gene: TRBJ1-1
d_gene: -
v_gene: TRBV18
CDR3nt: TGTGCCAGCTCACCGAGGCGGGACGAAGCTTTCTTT
CDR3aa: CASSPRRDEAFF

abundance: -
j_gene: TRBJ1-6
d_gene: TRBD1
v_gene: TRBV19
CDR3nt: TGTGCCAGTAGAACAGGACAGGACTATAATTCACCCCTCCACTTT
CDR3aa: CASRTGQDYNSPLHF

abundance: -
j_gene: TRBJ2-7
d_gene: TRBD1
v_gene: TRBV5-1
CDR3nt: TGCGCCAGCAGCTTCGCAGGGGGCTTCGACGAGCAGTACTTC
CDR3aa: CASSFAGGFDEQYF

abundance: -
j_gene: TRBJ1-2
d_gene: TRBD1
v_gene: TRBV6-5
CDR3nt: TGTGCCAGCAGCCAAGGGACAGAACTATGGGGCTACACCTTC
CDR3aa: CASSQGTELWGYTF

abundance: -
j_gene: TRBJ2-2
d_gene: -
v_gene: TRBV19
CDR3nt: TGTGCCAGTAGCCCATTGCGGGGTACGAACACCGGGGAGCTGTTTTTT
CDR3aa: CASSPLRGTNTGELFF

abundance: -
j_gene: TRBJ2-2
d_gene: TRBD2
v_gene: TRBV10-2
CDR3nt: TGCGCCAGCAGCGTAGGGACTAGCGGGTTGAACACCGGGGAGCTGTTTTTT
CDR3aa: CASSVGTSGLNTGELFF

abundance: -
j_gene: TRBJ2-5
d_gene: TRBD2
v_gene: TRBV10-3
CDR3nt: TGTGCCATCAGTGGGGGGGAGGGGACGGCAGAGACCCAGTACTTC
CDR3aa: CAISGGEGTAETQYF

abundance: -
j_gene: TRBJ1-2
d_gene: -
v_gene: TRBV4-1
CDR3nt: TGCGCCAGCAGCCCTCAAGCGGACGCTAACTATGGCTACACCTTC
CDR3aa: CASSPQADANYGYTF

abundance: -
j_gene: TRBJ2-7
d_gene: TRBD2
v_gene: TRBV5-5
CDR3nt: TGTGCCAGCAGCTTGGCCACGGGACTAGGAAGCTACGAGCAGTACTTC
CDR3aa: CASSLATGLGSYEQYF

abundance: -
j_gene: TRBJ1-4
d_gene: -
v_gene: TRBV6-5
CDR3nt: TGTGCCAGCAGTTACTCAGGGGATGAAAAACTGTTTTTT
CDR3aa: CASSYSGDEKLFF

abundance: -
j_gene: TRBJ1-1
d_gene: -
v_gene: TRBV9
CDR3nt: TGTGCCAGCAGCTTAGACGGGGGACCCAAGAACACTGAAGCTTTCTTT
CDR3aa: CASSLDGGPKNTEAFF

abundance: -
j_gene: TRBJ1-1
d_gene: -
v_gene: TRBV11-2
CDR3nt: TGTGCCAGCAGCTCGGGACTGGTGAACACTGAAGCTTTCTTT
CDR3aa: CASSSGLVNTEAFF

abundance: -
j_gene: TRBJ1-1
d_gene: -
v_gene: TRBV29-1
CDR3nt: TGCAGCGTTCACAGAAGGACTGAAGCTTTCTTT
CDR3aa: CSVHRRTEAFF

abundance: -
j_gene: TRBJ2-3
d_gene: TRBD1
v_gene: TRBV6-5
CDR3nt: TGTGCCAGCAGTTACAGGACAGGAAGCACAGATACGCAGTATTTT
CDR3aa: CASSYRTGSTDTQYF

abundance: -
j_gene: TRBJ2-7
d_gene: -
v_gene: TRBV30
CDR3nt: TGTGCCAGTCAGGGCTCTCAGTACGAGCAGTACTTC
CDR3aa: CASQGSQYEQYF

abundance: -
j_gene: TRBJ1-1
d_gene: -
v_gene: TRBV5-4
CDR3nt: TGTGCCAGCAGCCCCGGGGGGGGGAACACTGAAGCTTTCTTT
CDR3aa: CASSPGGGNTEAFF

abundance: -
j_gene: TRBJ1-1
d_gene: -
v_gene: TRBV28
CDR3nt: TGTGCCAGCAGTTTCTCCTTTTTCCCCCCAGACACTGAAGCTTTCTTT
CDR3aa: CASSFSFFPPDTEAFF

abundance: -
j_gene: TRBJ2-2
d_gene: TRBD1
v_gene: TRBV19
CDR3nt: TGTGCCAGTAGTACAAGGGGACAGACCGCCGGGGAGCTGTTTTTT
CDR3aa: CASSTRGQTAGELFF

abundance: -
j_gene: TRBJ1-1
d_gene: -
v_gene: TRBV28
CDR3nt: TGTGCCAGCAGCACCCATGCGGCGAGGTTAGCTTTCTTT
CDR3aa: CASSTHAARLAFF

abundance: -
j_gene: TRBJ2-1
d_gene: -
v_gene: TRBV15
CDR3nt: TGTGCCACCAGCTCTAATTCGGGACTTAACAATGAGCAGTTCTTC
CDR3aa: CATSSNSGLNNEQFF

abundance: -
j_gene: TRBJ1-5
d_gene: -
v_gene: TRBV9
CDR3nt: TGTGCCAGCAGCGCAACAGGGAGGGGTAATCAGCCCCAGCATTTT
CDR3aa: CASSATGRGNQPQHF

abundance: -
j_gene: TRBJ2-1
d_gene: -
v_gene: TRBV28
CDR3nt: TGTGCCAGCAGTCCCCCCCAGGGCTCAATAGGGGGGAGGGGTTACAATGAGCAGTTCTTC
CDR3aa: CASSPPQGSIGGRGYNEQFF

abundance: -
j_gene: TRBJ2-5
d_gene: TRBD2
v_gene: TRBV11-3
CDR3nt: TGTGCCAGCAGCTTTAGCGGGGGGGGCTTCAGTGGGACCCAGTACTTC
CDR3aa: CASSFSGGGFSGTQYF